The 26 T cell receptor beta chains below were found in one sample sequenced in a study of blood T cell repertoires in COVID-19. Some clones are missing from TCRdb's copy, which holds only in-frame ones; the method was immunoSEQ multiplex PCR. Among some 100,000 clones, 70% to 90% were seen once, and the ten largest hold around 2%. The sequenced sample was peripheral blood. Source of these receptors: a man aged 45 to 65 with COVID-19, enrolled during active disease.

The chain recombines TRBV5-1 with TRBJ2-3; D is possibly TRBD1 (5 bases). The CDR3 runs 15 residues. From germline, CDR1 is SGHRS and CDR2 YFSETQ. V was trimmed by 0 bases and J by 2 bases, leaving 10 bases between them. As DNA, the CDR3 is TGCGCCAGCAGCTTGGGGGGCGGCCTCACAGATACGCAGTATTTT. The encoded protein is CASSLGGGLTDTQYF. Using reference TRBV5-1 and TRBJ2-3 for the parts outside the CDR3, the full variable domain is KAGVTQTPRYLIKTRGQQVTLSCSPISGHRSVSWYQQTPGQGLQFLFEYFSETQRNKGNFPGRFSGRQFSNSRSEMNVSTLELGDSALYLCASSLGGGLTDTQYFGPGTRLTVL.

The chain is built from TRBV19 and TRBJ1-1; TRBD1 agrees at 8 bases. Germline values: CDR1 LNHDA, CDR2 SQIVND (reference sequence). J gave up 1 base and V 7 bases, and 8 bases lay outside the gene matches. This CDR3 has 15 amino acids. The CDR3 DNA follows: TGTGCCAGTACCCCCTCTGGGACAGGGAACACTGAAGCTTTCTTT. It yields the protein CASTPSGTGNTEAFF.

This clone was recorded a few times. The rearrangement links TRBV9 to TRBJ1-2; 8 bases align to TRBD1. V lost 0 bases and J lost 7; bases outside the gene matches: 8. Germline values: CDR1 SGDLS, CDR2 YYNGEE. The CDR3 spans 15 residues. In DNA, the CDR3 is TGTGCCAGCAGCGTAGGGGCAGGGGGCAGAGCTGGCTACACCTTC. Its protein product is CASSVGAGGRAGYTF.

The chain carries TRBV27 and TRBJ2-3, with TRBD2 matching over 9 bases. Germline CDR1 MNHEY, CDR2 SMNVEV (reference sequence). The CDR3 sequence is 15 residues long. Trimming cost V 3 bases and J 4 bases; bases outside gene matches: 5. The CDR3 spells CASSFPAGGADTQYF. CDR3 sequence (DNA): TGTGCCAGCAGTTTCCCAGCGGGGGGAGCAGATACGCAGTATTTT.

This rearrangement joins TRBV6-6 to TRBJ2-5; 7 positions agree with TRBD1. Germline V gives CDR1 MNHNY, CDR2 SVGAGI (reference sequence). Trimming took 5 bases from V and 5 from J; bases not matched to a gene: 5. The CDR3 covers 13 residues. CDR3 residues: CASSDRVWETQYF. Written as DNA, the CDR3 is TGTGCCAGCAGTGACAGGGTGTGGGAGACCCAGTACTTC.

J is TRBJ2-7 and V is TRBV9; TRBD2 matches at 8 bases. The CDR3 loop spans 13 amino acids. The germline V gene has CDR1 SGDLS and CDR2 YYNGEE. With V trimmed by 3 bases and J by 5 bases, 4 bases remained unmatched. The DNA for the CDR3 is TGTGCCAGCAGCGGAGCGGGGGTCGACGAGCAGTACTTC. It yields the protein CASSGAGVDEQYF.

On this clone itself: The junction shows a germline mismatch at one end, possibly a read error. The chain joins TRBV7-7 to TRBJ2-1, with TRBD2 matching 14 bases. CDR1 and CDR2 from the germline V gene are SSHAT and FNYEAQ (reference sequence). The CDR3 loop spans 16 amino acids. The CDR3 region is CASSRTSGGPYNEQFF. CDR3 nucleotide sequence: TGTGCTAGCAGCCGGACTAGCGGGGGGCCCTACAATGAGCAGTTCTTC. The full variable domain, with the rest looked up from reference TRBV7-7 and TRBJ2-1, is GAGVSQSPRYKVTKRGQDVTLRCDPISSHATLYWYQQALGQGPEFLTYFNYEAQPDKSGLPSDRFSAERPEGSISTLTIQRTEQRDSAMYRCASSRTSGGPYNEQFFGPGTRLTVL.

J is TRBJ2-7 and V is TRBV18; 9 nucleotides match TRBD1. Germline loops: CDR1 KGHSH, CDR2 LQKENI. The CDR3 is 14 residues long. Unmatched junction bases numbered 3, after V lost 1 base and J lost 5 bases. This CDR3 reads CASSPRRDRDEQYF. The CDR3 DNA sequence: TGTGCCAGCTCACCACGACGGGACAGGGACGAGCAGTACTTC. The complete variable domain, with remaining parts taken from reference TRBV18 and TRBJ2-7, reads NAGVMQNPRHLVRRRGQEARLRCSPMKGHSHVYWYRQLPEEGLKFMVYLQKENIIDESGMPKERFSAEFPKEGPSILRIQQVVRGDSAAYFCASSPRRDRDEQYFGPGTRLTVT.

This chain joins TRBV5-1 and TRBJ1-1; 8 positions agree with TRBD1. The CDR3 contains 15 residues. Looked up from germline, CDR1 is SGHRS and CDR2 is YFSETQ. The V segment lost 0 bases and the J segment 7 bases; nucleotides outside the gene matches: 8. This chain's CDR3 is CASSLGGQGRLEAFF. The DNA for the CDR3 is TGCGCCAGCAGCTTGGGTGGACAGGGAAGACTTGAAGCTTTCTTT.

This sequence joins TRBV6-5 and TRBJ2-5; TRBD2 aligns across 10 bases. Trimming took 0 bases from V and 5 from J; bases not matched to a gene: 6. Germline-derived CDR1 and CDR2 are MNHEY and SVGAGI. The CDR3 has 16 amino acids. The CDR3, as DNA: TGTGCCAGCAGTTACTCTAGCGGGGGGCCGCGGGAGACCCAGTACTTC. Protein product: CASSYSSGGPRETQYF.

The chain employs TRBV5-8 and TRBJ2-7, with D unresolved. The CDR3 totals 13 residues. In germline, CDR1 is SGHTS, CDR2 YDEGEE. V was pared by 0 bases and J by 0 bases, with 4 bases between. This CDR3 is CASSLGSSYEQYF. The CDR3 region has the DNA TGTGCCAGCAGCTTGGGCAGCTCCTACGAGCAGTACTTC.

V usage is TRBV12-5 and J usage is TRBJ1-3; 10 bases match TRBD1. This CDR3 is built from 15 residues. The germline V gene encodes CDR1 LGHNT and CDR2 FRNRAP. Germline trimming cut 6 bases from V and 6 bases from J; bases unmatched to any gene: 8. The CDR3, as DNA: TGTGCTAGTGGGTCCGGGACAGGGGTTGCAAACACCATATATTTT. This codes for CASGSGTGVANTIYF.

The chain has TRBV27 and TRBJ2-1; TRBD2 agrees at 12 bases. CDR3 length: 15 amino acids. V lost 6 bases, J lost 10 bases, and 10 bases stayed unmatched. The germline gives CDR1 MNHEY, CDR2 SMNVEV (reference sequence). CDR3 region: CASRGLAGGFQEQFF. For the CDR3, the DNA is TGTGCCAGCAGAGGGCTAGCGGGGGGGTTCCAGGAGCAGTTCTTC.

The rearrangement links TRBV7-2 to TRBJ2-1; 9 bases fit TRBD2. The ends lost 7 bases at V and 7 bases at J; junction bases unmatched: 11. The CDR3 covers 15 residues. Germline CDR1 and CDR2: SGHTA and FQGNSA. CDR3 nucleotides: TGTGCCAGCACCCTGCCGACTAGCGGAGTAAATGAGCAGTTCTTC. Amino acid sequence: CASTLPTSGVNEQFF.

J is TRBJ2-7 and V is TRBV9; 9 bases fit TRBD1. There are 14 residues in the CDR3. Germline CDR1 and CDR2: SGDLS and YYNGEE. After removal of 4 bases from V and 6 bases from J, the junction contained 8 bases not matched to a gene. The CDR3 sequence is CASSPLRTGAEQYF. CDR3 bases: TGTGCCAGCAGCCCGCTGAGGACAGGGGCCGAGCAGTACTTC.

The chain combines TRBV5-4 with TRBJ2-2, with 7 bases aligning to TRBD2. The CDR3 is 14 residues long. Germline assignment: CDR1 SGHNT and CDR2 YYREEE (reference sequence). The junction had 6 bases not matched to a gene; V was cut back by 4 bases and J by 6 bases. The CDR3 DNA reads as TGTGCCAGCAGCCCCGGGACTATTCCCGGGGAGCTGTTTTTT. Its protein is CASSPGTIPGELFF.

V gene TRBV6-5 combines with J gene TRBJ2-7, with a weak D call TRBD1 (6 bases). The V gene's germline CDR1 is MNHEY and CDR2 SVGAGI. Trimming shortened V by 4 bases and J by 2 bases, and 15 bases separated the two germline ends. The CDR3 consists of 15 residues. CDR3 nucleotide sequence: TGTGCCAGCAGTTCCCCTACAGGGATGACCTACGAGCAGTACTTC. Its translation is CASSSPTGMTYEQYF.

V usage is TRBV3-1 (or the pseudogene TRBV3-2) and J usage is TRBJ2-1; a possible D gene is TRBD2 (5 bases). The CDR3 is made up of 15 amino acids. V lost 0 bases and J lost 3, with 9 bases in between. Germline-derived CDR1 and CDR2 are LGHDT and YNNKEL (reference sequence). Here the CDR3 reads CASSQDTLVYNEQFF. The CDR3 nucleotides read TGTGCCAGCAGCCAAGATACACTAGTCTACAATGAGCAGTTCTTC.

V gene TRBV18 combines with J gene TRBJ2-1; 7 nucleotides agree with TRBD1. Germline CDR1 and CDR2: KGHSH and LQKENI. V dropped 3 bases and J dropped 0; count of bases not matched to a gene: 5. This CDR3 has 16 residues. The CDR3 reads CASSPPTGSSYNEQFF. In DNA form, the CDR3 reads TGTGCCAGCTCACCCCCGACAGGGAGCTCCTACAATGAGCAGTTCTTC.

The chain is built from TRBV7-2 and TRBJ1-1; 9 positions agree with TRBD1. In germline, CDR1 is SGHTA, CDR2 FQGNSA. This CDR3 has 17 amino acids. V dropped 6 bases and J dropped 0; count of bases not matched to a gene: 11. The CDR3 loop is CASSQTGGDFMNTEAFF. The CDR3 DNA sequence: TGTGCCAGCAGTCAGACAGGGGGAGATTTCATGAACACTGAAGCTTTCTTT.

This clone has only one observation. The chain employs TRBV5-1 and TRBJ1-6, with D unclear. This CDR3 has 17 amino acids. Germline lookup yields CDR1 SGHRS and CDR2 YFSETQ. Trimming removed 4 bases at V and 0 bases at J, with 14 bases between. This chain's CDR3 is CASSLREASSYNSPLHF. In DNA form, the CDR3 reads TGCGCCAGCAGCCTTCGGGAGGCGAGCTCCTATAATTCACCCCTCCACTTT.

The CDR3 DNA reads as TGTGCCAGCAACCCAGGGACTAACTATGGCTACACCTTC. Translating gives CASNPGTNYGYTF. The genes are TRBV6-5 and TRBJ1-2; D may be TRBD1 (5 bases). The V gene's germline CDR1 is MNHEY and CDR2 SVGAGI. CDR3 length: 13 amino acids. V was clipped by 7 bases and J by 0 bases, with 9 bases between them.

This sequence joins TRBV7-8 and TRBJ1-2, with 8 bases identical to TRBD1. Germline V gene sequence: CDR1 SGHVS, CDR2 FQNEAQ. CDR3 length: 14 amino acids. Trimming took 5 bases from V and 4 from J; bases not matched to a gene: 6. In DNA form, the CDR3 reads TGTGCCAGCAGCGAACGGACAGGGCGCTATGGCTACACCTTC. Translated: CASSERTGRYGYTF.

About this clone itself: A much larger clone lies one base from this, so it may be a read error. The chain is built from TRBV29-1 and TRBJ2-7; no definite D call. This CDR3 comprises 11 residues. Germline V gives CDR1 SQVTM, CDR2 ANQGSEA. Trimming stripped 4 bases from V and 8 bases from J, with 12 bases between. The CDR3 coding sequence is TGCAGCGTTGCGTCAGGCTCCAAGCAGTACTTC. This encodes CSVASGSKQYF.

The chain joins TRBV2 to TRBJ1-1; 9 bases align to TRBD1. This CDR3 is built from 14 residues. Germline CDR1 SNHLY, CDR2 FYNNEI. V was pared by 11 bases and J by 1 base, with 8 bases of the junction left unmatched. CDR3 sequence: CAAGTGLSNTEAFF. DNA of the CDR3: TGTGCCGCCGGGACAGGGTTGTCGAACACTGAAGCTTTCTTT.

This chain joins TRBV6-4 and TRBJ1-6; TRBD1 might be the D (5 bases). CDR3 length: 15 residues. Germline lookup yields CDR1 MRHNA and CDR2 SNTAGT. Trimming stripped 6 bases from V and 7 bases from J, with 16 bases between. The CDR3 loop is CASSLLSAGNSPLHF. CDR3 DNA: TGTGCCAGCAGCCTACTCTCGGCAGGGAATTCACCCCTCCACTTT.